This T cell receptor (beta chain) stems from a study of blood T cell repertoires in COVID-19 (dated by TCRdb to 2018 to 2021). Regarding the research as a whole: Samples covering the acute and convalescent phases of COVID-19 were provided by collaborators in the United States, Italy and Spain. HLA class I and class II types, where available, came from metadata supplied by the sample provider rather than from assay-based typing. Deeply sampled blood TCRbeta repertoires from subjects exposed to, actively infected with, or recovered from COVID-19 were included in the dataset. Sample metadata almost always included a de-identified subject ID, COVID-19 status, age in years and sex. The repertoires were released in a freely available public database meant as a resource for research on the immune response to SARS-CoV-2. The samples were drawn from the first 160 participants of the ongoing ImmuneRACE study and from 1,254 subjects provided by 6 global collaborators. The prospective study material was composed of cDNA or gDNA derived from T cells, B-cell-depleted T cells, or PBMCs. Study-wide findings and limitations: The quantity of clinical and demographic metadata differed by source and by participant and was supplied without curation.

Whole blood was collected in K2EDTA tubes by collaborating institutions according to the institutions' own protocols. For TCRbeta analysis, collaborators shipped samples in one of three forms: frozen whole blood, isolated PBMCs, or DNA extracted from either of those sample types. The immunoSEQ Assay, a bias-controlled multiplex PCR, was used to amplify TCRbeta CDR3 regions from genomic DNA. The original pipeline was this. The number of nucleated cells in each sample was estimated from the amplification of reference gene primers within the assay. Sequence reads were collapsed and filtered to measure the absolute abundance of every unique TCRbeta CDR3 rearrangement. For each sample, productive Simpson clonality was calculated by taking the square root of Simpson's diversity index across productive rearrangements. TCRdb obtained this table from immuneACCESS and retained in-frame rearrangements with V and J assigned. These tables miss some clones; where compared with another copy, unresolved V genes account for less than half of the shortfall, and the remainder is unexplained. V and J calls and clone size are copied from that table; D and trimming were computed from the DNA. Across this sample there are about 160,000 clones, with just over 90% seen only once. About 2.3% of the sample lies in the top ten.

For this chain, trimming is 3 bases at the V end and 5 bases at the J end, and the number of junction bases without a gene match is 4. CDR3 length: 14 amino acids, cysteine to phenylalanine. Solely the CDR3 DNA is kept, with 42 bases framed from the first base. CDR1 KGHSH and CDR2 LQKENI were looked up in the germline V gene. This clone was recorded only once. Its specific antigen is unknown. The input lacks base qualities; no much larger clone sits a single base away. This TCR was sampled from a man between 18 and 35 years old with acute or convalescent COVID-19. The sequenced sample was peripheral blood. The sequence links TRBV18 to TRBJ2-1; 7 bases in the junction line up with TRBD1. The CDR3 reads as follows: CASSPTGSDNEQFF. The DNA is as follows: TGTGCCAGCTCACCGACAGGGTCTGACAATGAGCAGTTCTTC. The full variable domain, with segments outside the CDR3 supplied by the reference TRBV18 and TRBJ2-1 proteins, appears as NAGVMQNPRHLVRRRGQEARLRCSPMKGHSHVYWYRQLPEEGLKFMVYLQKENIIDESGMPKERFSAEFPKEGPSILRIQQVVRGDSAAYFCASSPTGSDNEQFFGPGTRLTVL.